One TCR beta chain is described in this entry. The record originates from a study of T cells expressing NK-cell markers. This CDR3 comprises 16 residues. TCRdb re-called the 5' RACE reads and shows each CDR3 protein once, DNA omitted. The ten top clones account for roughly 10%, within a sample of 300,000 to 500,000 distinct CDR3 sequences. The clonotype was recovered from a woman in her forties or fifties in good health. The chain employs TRBV12-3 or TRBV12-4 and TRBJ1-2. The sequencing sample was made of blood T cells: a sorted CD56 or NKG2C T cell subset, CD4+ or CD8+ T cells, or bulk PBMC T cells (not recorded which). The CDR3 here is CASSLGVFRINYGYTF.